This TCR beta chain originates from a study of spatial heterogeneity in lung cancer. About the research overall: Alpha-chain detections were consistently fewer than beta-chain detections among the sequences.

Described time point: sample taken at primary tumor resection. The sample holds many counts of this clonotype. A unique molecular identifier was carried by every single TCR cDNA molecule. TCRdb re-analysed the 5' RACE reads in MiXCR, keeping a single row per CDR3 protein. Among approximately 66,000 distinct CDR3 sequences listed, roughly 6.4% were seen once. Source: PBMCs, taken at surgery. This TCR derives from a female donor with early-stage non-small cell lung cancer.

Written as DNA, the CDR3 is TGCGCCAGCAGCCAAGTGGAGGGGATAGGCGCAGATACGCAGTATTTT. This sequence encodes CASSQVEGIGADTQYF. J is TRBJ2-3 and V is TRBV4-1, with a weak D call TRBD2 (6 bases). Trimming stripped 1 base from V and 4 bases from J, with 15 bases between. CDR1 is MGHRA, CDR2 YSYEKL, per germline. CDR3 length: 16 residues.